The sequence of this TCR beta chain was determined in a study of cytomegalovirus exposure and HLA in healthy donors. General study results and limits: Reported results showed that the classifier diagnosed cytomegalovirus status with high specificity and sensitivity.

Sequenced by immunoSEQ multiplex PCR; TCRdb stores in-frame clones only, minus some. The sample lists hundreds of thousands of clones, around four fifths occurring once. Looked up from germline, CDR1 is LNHDA and CDR2 is SQIVND (reference sequence). The CDR3 is made up of 16 amino acids. V was clipped by 5 bases and J by 1 base, with 15 bases between them. From the roughly 120-subject validation cohort, which was separate from the roughly 610-subject first cohort, the donors were drawn. About this clone: As yet, its antigen is unknown.

V gene TRBV19 combines with J gene TRBJ1-5; D not certain. The sequence came from a woman younger than 30 in good health and CMV-seronegative. Specimen: PBMCs. Here the CDR3 reads CASSLENNLSNQPQHF. CDR3 DNA sequence: TGTGCCAGTAGTCTCGAGAATAATTTGAGCAATCAGCCCCAGCATTTT.